The 14 T cell receptor beta chains below were found in one sample sequenced in a study of blood T cell repertoires in COVID-19. Here immunoSEQ multiplex PCR was the method, and the copy in TCRdb shows in-frame clones only, minus some. Of 80,000 to 100,000 clones listed, 80% are singletons. The specimen sequenced was peripheral blood. The receptors here all came from an older woman with acute or convalescent COVID-19.

This chain joins TRBV7-6 and TRBJ1-2; tentative D call: TRBD1 (6 bases). Trimming shortened V by 2 bases and J by 2 bases, and 12 bases separated the two germline ends. Germline CDR1 is SGHVS and CDR2 is FNYEAQ. This CDR3 contains 15 residues. In nucleotides, the CDR3 is TGTGCCAGCAGCTTAACGCCAACAGGGAACTATGGCTACACCTTC. It translates to CASSLTPTGNYGYTF.

The chain couples TRBV10-3 to TRBJ1-5, with 7 bases lining up with TRBD1. Germline trimming cut 7 bases from V and 6 bases from J; bases unmatched to any gene: 6. CDR1 is ENHRY, CDR2 SYGVKD, per germline. This CDR3 spans 13 amino acids. CDR3 nucleotides: TGTGCCATCACAGGGGGTGAGGGTCAGCCCCAGCATTTT. It specifies CAITGGEGQPQHF.

V usage is TRBV30 and J usage is TRBJ1-2, with 10 bases fitting TRBD1. The CDR3 runs 12 residues. Trimming took 4 bases from V and 8 from J; bases not matched to a gene: 4. The V gene's germline CDR1 is GTSNPN and CDR2 SVGIG (reference sequence). CDR3 DNA sequence: TGTGCCTGGACCGGGACAGGGGTCGGCTACACCTTC. Its protein product is CAWTGTGVGYTF.

The DNA of the CDR3 is TGTGCCAGCAGCCCACCTGGGGGGAGGCATTACGAGCAGTACTTC. Translated: CASSPPGGRHYEQYF. This chain connects TRBV6-6 to TRBJ2-7, with a weak D call TRBD2 (6 bases). The germline gives CDR1 MNHNY, CDR2 SVGAGI (reference sequence). V was cut by 6 bases and J by 4 bases, with 19 bases left in between. This CDR3 contains 15 residues.

The CDR3 DNA reads as TGTGCCAGCAGTTTTGGGCAGCACTATGGCTACACCTTC. Protein product: CASSFGQHYGYTF. This chain joins TRBV28 and TRBJ1-2; no firm D call. The CDR3 runs to 13 residues. Per germline, CDR1 MDHEN and CDR2 SYDVKM. V lost 3 bases and J 3 bases, leaving 8 bases between the germline ends.

This clone appeared once. The chain has TRBV29-1 and TRBJ2-1, with TRBD2 matching 7 bases. After removal of 6 bases from V and 9 bases from J, the junction contained 17 bases not matched to a gene. Germline CDR1 reads SQVTM; CDR2 reads ANQGSEA. The CDR3 is made up of 15 amino acids. CDR3 in DNA: TGCAGCGTACCGGGAAAGGGGACTACATGGGGTGAGCAGTTCTTC. Residues: CSVPGKGTTWGEQFF.

V gene TRBV6-2 or TRBV6-3 combines with J gene TRBJ2-2; TRBD2 aligns across 10 bases. Unmatched junction bases numbered 11, after V lost 2 bases and J lost 5 bases. Germline-derived CDR1 and CDR2 are MNHEY and SVGEGT. This CDR3 spans 18 amino acids. The CDR3 reads CASSYPTSGSPGTGELFF. DNA for the CDR3: TGTGCCAGCAGTTACCCGACTAGCGGGTCTCCGGGGACCGGGGAGCTGTTTTTT.

This clone came up a few times. The V call is TRBV5-1, the J call TRBJ2-7; 10 nucleotides line up with TRBD1. This CDR3 contains 15 residues. Germline values: CDR1 SGHRS, CDR2 YFSETQ. J gave up 5 bases and V 0 bases, and 5 bases lay outside the gene matches. The CDR3 protein is CASSLEGQGFDEQYF. The DNA for the CDR3 is TGCGCCAGCAGCTTGGAGGGACAGGGGTTCGACGAGCAGTACTTC. The variable domain in full, completed from reference TRBV5-1 and TRBJ2-7, reads KAGVTQTPRYLIKTRGQQVTLSCSPISGHRSVSWYQQTPGQGLQFLFEYFSETQRNKGNFPGRFSGRQFSNSRSEMNVSTLELGDSALYLCASSLEGQGFDEQYFGPGTRLTVT.

The chain uses TRBV6-6 and TRBJ2-7, with 10 bases matching TRBD2. Germline V gene data show CDR1 as MNHNY and CDR2 as SVGAGI (reference sequence). Unmatched junction bases numbered 11, after V lost 6 bases and J lost 6 bases. CDR3 length: 15 amino acids. CDR3 nucleotides: TGTGCCAGCAGCCCCCTAGCGGGGGCTCCTTCCGAGCAGTACTTC. Protein: CASSPLAGAPSEQYF.

The chain recombines TRBV7-8 with TRBJ1-5; 8 nucleotides match TRBD1. CDR3 length equals 19 residues. Germline assignment: CDR1 SGHVS and CDR2 FQNEAQ. Trimming removed 3 bases from V and 2 bases from J; junction bases left unmatched: 15. DNA of the CDR3: TGTGCCAGCAGCTTTTCGGTGTGGACAGGGACAACGGGCAATCAGCCCCAGCATTTT. Translation gives CASSFSVWTGTTGNQPQHF.

This chain uses TRBV5-1 with TRBJ1-1, with TRBD1 matching 8 bases. Per germline, CDR1 SGHRS and CDR2 YFSETQ. The CDR3 length is 16 residues. V gave up 0 bases and J gave up 3 bases; unmatched junction bases: 7. In DNA, the CDR3 is TGCGCCAGCAGCTTGGCCCTGCAGGGGGCGTACACTGAAGCTTTCTTT. Translation gives CASSLALQGAYTEAFF.

This clone occurred a few times. V usage is TRBV3-1 (or the pseudogene TRBV3-2) and J usage is TRBJ1-6; D is ambiguous. Trimming took off 0 bases at V and 0 bases at J, with 9 bases between the two ends. CDR3 length equals 17 residues. CDR1 and CDR2 from the germline V gene are LGHDT and YNNKEL (reference sequence). The CDR3: CASSQDLQLSYNSPLHF. Here the CDR3 DNA reads TGTGCCAGCAGCCAAGATCTACAGCTCTCCTATAATTCACCCCTCCACTTT.

The J gene is TRBJ1-1, the V gene TRBV14; a weak D match, TRBD1 (5 bases). This CDR3 region has 16 residues. The V gene lost 0 bases and the J gene lost 6 bases, with 17 bases spanning the gap. CDR1 is SGHDN, CDR2 FVKESK, per germline. The CDR3 DNA reads as TGTGCCAGCAGCCAAGATCCGGCAGGGTTCCGATCTGAAGCTTTCTTT. This encodes CASSQDPAGFRSEAFF.

V is TRBV28 and J is TRBJ1-5; 9 positions agree with TRBD1. The CDR3 loop spans 13 amino acids. Losses at the gene ends were 6 bases for V and 7 bases for J; bases not matched to a gene: 4. CDR1 is MDHEN and CDR2 is SYDVKM in the germline V gene. Here the CDR3 reads CASRDRGGQPQHF. CDR3 DNA sequence: TGTGCCAGCAGGGACAGGGGAGGACAGCCCCAGCATTTT.